Listed below are T cell receptor beta chains from one sample, sequenced in a study of T-cell reconstitution after alpha-beta-depleted transplantation in children. MiXCR, applied by TCRdb to the PCR reads, yields one record per CDR3 protein. The sample lists some 500,000 distinct CDR3 sequences; 32% were seen once. Sequenced here: PBMCs from the stem cell graft donor, sampled from the stem cell graft. Receptors were obtained from a human donor who donated a stem cell graft to a child with aplastic anemia. Each CDR3 is given without its conserved first and last residue. D genes are given only for firm matches. Where a row states a size, it is once, few, many or the class of an expanded clone; other rows omit it.

v_call | clone_size | d_call | cdr3_aa
TRBV30 | few | NA | AWTRLDNREAF
TRBV7-3 | NA | NA | ASSLSLVRANEQF
TRBV5-6 | NA | NA | ASSPDRETQY
TRBV19 | NA | TRBD1 | ASSIVPGQGLHNEQF
TRBV19 | NA | NA | ASSGAIRLPEQF
TRBV4-3 | few | NA | ASSGTGANVLT
TRBV24-1 | many | NA | ATAQGIDEQF
TRBV20-1 | few | NA | SARDPREKLF
TRBV7-2 | NA | TRBD2 | ASSSTSGRAETQY
TRBV28 | NA | NA | ASTGNTEAF
TRBV19 | NA | NA | ASRLQGPNTGELF
TRBV6-5 | few | NA | ASSRGLYEQY
TRBV15 | NA | NA | ATSSGNQPQH
TRBV3-1 | NA | NA | ASSPWDASTDTQY
TRBV7-2 | many | NA | ASSSTYEQY
TRBV20-1 | NA | TRBD2 | SAFPSTREFGELF
TRBV27 | few | NA | ASSPSRPDQPQH
TRBV29-1 | few | TRBD2 | SVGSGRAPEQF
TRBV7-2 | few | NA | ASSLSGSLNEQF
TRBV28 | NA | NA | ASSGTGFSVGTEAF
TRBV7-9 | few | NA | ASSLEGDSPRNIQY
TRBV29-1 | NA | NA | SSTVNTEAF
TRBV5-6 | few | NA | ASSVNTGLYQPQH
TRBV15 | NA | NA | ATKKNEKLF
TRBV7-9 | NA | TRBD1 | ASRPNRDRVDEKLF
TRBV29-1 | NA | TRBD2 | SATGESSGSSSFTDTQY
TRBV4-1 | NA | TRBD1 | ASSQGDGGGHEKLF
TRBV6-2/TRBV6-3 | few | NA | ASSRGVGDQPQH
TRBV28 | NA | NA | ASTTSTDTQY
TRBV27 | NA | NA | ASSFSGGGGQETQY
TRBV7-2 | NA | NA | ASSSSGTNNSPLH
TRBV7-8 | few | NA | ASSSGAGDSYEQY
TRBV20-1 | few | NA | SALMGWNDMSGELF
TRBV7-8 | NA | TRBD1 | ASSDQPPRQGFRETQY
TRBV12-3/TRBV12-4 | once | NA | ASSFSYREQPQH
TRBV12-3/TRBV12-4 | few | NA | ASSPFPGTRENTIY
TRBV29-1 | NA | NA | SVYDRNNEQF
TRBV10-3 | many | NA | AISEWNWETQY
TRBV20-1 | NA | NA | SARLPPYQETQY
TRBV29-1 | NA | NA | SGRDGSSGNTIY
TRBV27 | NA | NA | ASSYIGQGIRDTQY
TRBV20-1 | few | NA | SARKTAVGLNTEAF
TRBV20-1 | many | NA | SASRGELHEQF
TRBV28 | NA | TRBD1 | ASSSIVAGGSQPQH
TRBV4-1 | NA | TRBD2 | ASSQGIAGADTQY
TRBV29-1 | many | NA | STMGGPGAVNTGELF
TRBV5-5 | NA | NA | ASSFDRLASSYEQY
TRBV21-1 | few | NA | ASSKRSVDLAGGIKRDEQF
TRBV7-2 | NA | TRBD1 | ARSETPGQGRGYT
TRBV30 | few | TRBD2 | AWSVKAGGPQGG
TRBV20-1 | NA | NA | SARDWKGGLGTEAF
TRBV2 | NA | TRBD2 | ASSVPGLADGETQY
TRBV30 | NA | NA | AWSVPSGTPSTDTQY
TRBV20-1 | few | NA | SARRDNGGNEQF